This T cell receptor beta chain was obtained from a study of blood T cell repertoires in COVID-19. Turning to the study itself: The United States, Italy and Spain were the sources of the acute and convalescent COVID-19 samples. Sample material is recorded as cDNA or gDNA derived from T cells, B-cell-depleted T cells, or PBMCs.

Germline lookup yields CDR1 KGHDR and CDR2 SFDVKD. This CDR3 has 14 amino acids. V gave up 9 bases and J gave up 4 bases; unmatched junction bases: 9. How the authors handled the data: The assay estimated nucleated cells by amplifying reference gene primers. Sequencing was performed with immunoSEQ multiplex PCR; in TCRdb, only in-frame clones are kept and a portion is missing. Clonal size and the V and J genes are those of that table, whereas D and trimming came from the DNA. The repertoire holds about 200,000 clones, with 70% to 85% as singletons. The sequence came from a human donor with acute or convalescent COVID-19. The donor label of this sample is uncertain. The chain employs TRBV24-1 and TRBJ2-5; 8 bases line up with TRBD1. The sample comprised peripheral blood. The CDR3, as DNA: TGTGCCACCGCTACGGGCAGGGGGCCAGAGACCCAGTACTTC. Amino acids: CATATGRGPETQYF.